The subject of this entry is one T cell receptor (beta chain). Living in 24 US areas, the participants were between 18 and 89 years of age. The data belong to a study of blood T cell repertoires in COVID-19. The assay was immunoSEQ multiplex PCR, and TCRdb's table has in-frame clones only and misses some. Of 300,000 to 400,000 clones in the sample, around 89% were seen once. V lost 4 bases, J lost 4 bases, and 5 bases stayed unmatched. In germline, CDR1 is SGHTA, CDR2 FQGNSA. CDR3 size: 16 residues. The TCR comes from a woman aged 25 to 39 with acute COVID-19. This sequence joins TRBV7-2 and TRBJ2-1; 12 nucleotides align to TRBD2. Sequenced input: PBMCs or T cells enriched from blood (not recorded which). The CDR3 coding sequence is TGTGCCAGCAGCTCCCGGACTAGCGGGGCGTACAATGAGCAGTTCTTC. Protein product: CASSSRTSGAYNEQFF. The full variable domain, with the rest looked up from reference TRBV7-2 and TRBJ2-1, is GAGVSQSPSNKVTEKGKDVELRCDPISGHTALYWYRQSLGQGLEFLIYFQGNSAPDKSGLPSDRFSAERTGGSVSTLTIQRTQQEDSAVYLCASSSRTSGAYNEQFFGPGTRLTVL.